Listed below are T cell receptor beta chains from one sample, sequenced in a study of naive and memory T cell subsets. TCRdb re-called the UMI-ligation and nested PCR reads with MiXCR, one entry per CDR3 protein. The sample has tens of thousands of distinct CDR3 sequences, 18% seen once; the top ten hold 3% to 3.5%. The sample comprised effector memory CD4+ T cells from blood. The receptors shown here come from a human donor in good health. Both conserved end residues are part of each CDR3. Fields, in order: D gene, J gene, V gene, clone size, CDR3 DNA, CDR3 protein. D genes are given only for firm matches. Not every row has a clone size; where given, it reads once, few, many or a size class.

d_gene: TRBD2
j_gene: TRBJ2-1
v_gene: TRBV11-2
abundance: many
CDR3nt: TGTGCCAGCAGCTACACTAGCGGGAGCAATGAGCAGTTCTTC
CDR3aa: CASSYTSGSNEQFF

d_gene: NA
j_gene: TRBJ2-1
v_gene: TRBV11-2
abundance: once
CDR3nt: TGTGCCAGCAGCTTAGCTGGCCGCCGCTCCTACAATGAGCAGTTCTTC
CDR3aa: CASSLAGRRSYNEQFF

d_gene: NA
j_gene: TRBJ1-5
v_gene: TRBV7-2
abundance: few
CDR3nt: TGTGCCAGCAGCGTATCAGGGGTAGAGCCCCAGCATTTT
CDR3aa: CASSVSGVEPQHF

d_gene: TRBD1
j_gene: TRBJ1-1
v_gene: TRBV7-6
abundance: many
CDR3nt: TGTGCCAGCAGCTTAGGGGGACAGGGTTGGAGAAACACTGAAGCTTTCTTT
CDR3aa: CASSLGGQGWRNTEAFF

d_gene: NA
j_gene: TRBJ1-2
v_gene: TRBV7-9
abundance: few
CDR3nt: TGTGCCAGCAGCCGAGAATATGAGGACTATGGCTACACCTTC
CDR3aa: CASSREYEDYGYTF

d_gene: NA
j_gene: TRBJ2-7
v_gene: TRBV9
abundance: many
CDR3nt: TGTGCCAGCAGTACAAAAACGGAGAGTGTGGAGCAGTACTTC
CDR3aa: CASSTKTESVEQYF

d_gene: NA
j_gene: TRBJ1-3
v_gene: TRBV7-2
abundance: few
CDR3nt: TGTGCCAGCAGCTTAACGAGAATCACGAACACCATATATTTT
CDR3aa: CASSLTRITNTIYF

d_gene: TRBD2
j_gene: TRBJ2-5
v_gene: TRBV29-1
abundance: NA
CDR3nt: TGCAGCGTCCGGTGGGGGGGAGGGCCCTCAGAGACCCAGTACTTC
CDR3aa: CSVRWGGGPSETQYF

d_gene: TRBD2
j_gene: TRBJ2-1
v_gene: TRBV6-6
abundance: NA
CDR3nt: TGTGCCAGCACCACCGGGGGGGGGGCCTACAATGAGCAGTTCTTC
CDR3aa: CASTTGGGAYNEQFF

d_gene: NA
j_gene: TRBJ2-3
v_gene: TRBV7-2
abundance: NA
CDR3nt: TGTGCCAGCAGCTTAATTTGGACAGATACGCAGTATTTT
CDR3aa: CASSLIWTDTQYF

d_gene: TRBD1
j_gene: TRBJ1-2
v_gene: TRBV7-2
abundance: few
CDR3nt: TGTGCCAGCAGCTACCGACCGGACAGGGCCCAACAAGGCTACACCTTC
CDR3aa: CASSYRPDRAQQGYTF

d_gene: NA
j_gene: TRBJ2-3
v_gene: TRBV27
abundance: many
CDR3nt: TGTGCCAGCTCTCGACAGGTTGTCACAGATACGCAGTATTTT
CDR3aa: CASSRQVVTDTQYF

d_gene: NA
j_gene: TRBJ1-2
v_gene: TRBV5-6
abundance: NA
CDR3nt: TGTGCCAGCATCCGCAGGGCAACTAACTATGGCTACACCTTC
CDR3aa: CASIRRATNYGYTF

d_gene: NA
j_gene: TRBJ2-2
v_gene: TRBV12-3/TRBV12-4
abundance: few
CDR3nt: TGTGCCAGCAGCTCCCGCACCGGGGAGCTGTTTTTT
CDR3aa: CASSSRTGELFF

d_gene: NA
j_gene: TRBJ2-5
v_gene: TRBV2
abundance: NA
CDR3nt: TGTGCCAGCAAGGGGACTGCTGCTCAAGAGACCCAGTACTTC
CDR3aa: CASKGTAAQETQYF

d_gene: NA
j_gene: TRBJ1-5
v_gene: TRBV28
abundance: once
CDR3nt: TGTGCCAGCAGGCCAGTGGGGGGCTATGGCAATCAGCCCCAGCATTTT
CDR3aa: CASRPVGGYGNQPQHF

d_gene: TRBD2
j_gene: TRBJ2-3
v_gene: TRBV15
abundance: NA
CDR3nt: TGTGCCACCAGCGGGGGGACTAGCGGGGTAGGAGCAGATACGCAGTATTTT
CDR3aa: CATSGGTSGVGADTQYF

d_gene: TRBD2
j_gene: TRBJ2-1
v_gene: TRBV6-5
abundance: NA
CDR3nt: TGTGCCAGCGGAGGACTAGCGGGAGGGGACAATGAGCAGTTCTTC
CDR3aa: CASGGLAGGDNEQFF

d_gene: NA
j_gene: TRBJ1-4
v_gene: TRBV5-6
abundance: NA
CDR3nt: TGTGCCAGCAGCTTTTGGTCGACAGCGAATAATGAAAAACTGTTTTTT
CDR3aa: CASSFWSTANNEKLFF

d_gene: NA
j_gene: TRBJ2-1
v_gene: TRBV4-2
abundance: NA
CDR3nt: TGTGCCAGCAGCCAAGAACTAGCCTCCTACAATGAGCAGTTCTTC
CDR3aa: CASSQELASYNEQFF